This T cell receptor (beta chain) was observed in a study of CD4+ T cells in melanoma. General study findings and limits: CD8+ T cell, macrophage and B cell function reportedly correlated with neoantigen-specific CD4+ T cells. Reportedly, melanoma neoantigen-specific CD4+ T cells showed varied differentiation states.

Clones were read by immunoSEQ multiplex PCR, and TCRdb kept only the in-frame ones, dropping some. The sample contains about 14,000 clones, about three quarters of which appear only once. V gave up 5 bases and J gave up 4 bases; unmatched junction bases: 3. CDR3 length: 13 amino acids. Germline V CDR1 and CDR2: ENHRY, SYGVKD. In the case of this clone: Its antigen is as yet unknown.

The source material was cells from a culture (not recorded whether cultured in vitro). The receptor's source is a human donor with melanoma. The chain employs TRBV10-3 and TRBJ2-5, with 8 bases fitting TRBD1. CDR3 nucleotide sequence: TGTGCCATCAGTCGGACAGGGACAGAGACCCAGTACTTC. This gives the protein CAISRTGTETQYF.